This is a list of T cell receptor beta chains from one sample in a study of technical replicates of blood from several donors. Assay: immunoSEQ multiplex PCR; the TCRdb copy retains only in-frame clones and omits some. Of approximately 70,000 clones in the sample, almost 95% are singletons; the top ten hold under 0.5%. The sequenced sample consisted of T cells isolated from PBMCs. These receptors came from a human donor in good health. The CDR3 runs from the conserved cysteine through the conserved F or W. The D gene is left open where the match is weak. Clone size is not always given. Where it is, it says once, few, many or a class for expanded clones.

clone_size d_call j_call v_call cdr3_nt cdr3_aa
. . TRBJ1-1 TRBV19 TGTGCCAGTAGTATGCGCCAGGGGAAGAATGAAGCTTTCTTT CASSMRQGKNEAFF
. TRBD1 TRBJ1-5 TRBV7-3 TGTGCCAGCAGCCTAACGGGGGGACAGGATTACCAGCCCCAGCATTTT CASSLTGGQDYQPQHF
. . TRBJ2-5 TRBV7-2 TGTGCCAGCAGCCCCCGGGACAATCGTGCAAAGGGGACCCAGTACTTC CASSPRDNRAKGTQYF
. . TRBJ1-2 TRBV28 TGTGCCAGCAGTATGCCCGGCCGGGAACTTAACTATGGCTACACCTTC CASSMPGRELNYGYTF
. . TRBJ2-1 TRBV7-9 TGTGCCAGCATCCTCCCGGGACTTTCCTACAATGAGCAGTTCTTC CASILPGLSYNEQFF
. . TRBJ2-7 TRBV4-2 TGTGCCAGCAGCCAAGATGTTATCTCCGGCTACGAGCAGTACTTC CASSQDVISGYEQYF
. . TRBJ2-4 TRBV19 TGTGCCAGTAGGCGGACGGGACCAGGGGTCAAAAACATTCAGTACTTC CASRRTGPGVKNIQYF
. TRBD2 TRBJ2-7 TRBV7-2 TGTGCCAGCAGCGTGACTAGCGGGAGGGACTACGAGCAGTACTTC CASSVTSGRDYEQYF
few . TRBJ1-5 TRBV5-1 TGCGCCAGCAGCTCCCAGGGAGGAGGGCAGCCCCAGCATTTT CASSSQGGGQPQHF
. TRBD1 TRBJ2-7 TRBV6-1 TGTGCCAGCAGTGAAAGCTTCAGGGGGCGGATATACGAGCAGTACTTC CASSESFRGRIYEQYF
. . TRBJ1-2 TRBV29-1 TGCAGCGTTTTCTTACCCCAGGCCACAAGCTACACCTTC CSVFLPQATSYTF
once . TRBJ2-1 TRBV28 TGTGCCAGCAGTATGCGGATTCGTGCCTACAATGAGCAGTTCTTC CASSMRIRAYNEQFF
. . TRBJ2-7 TRBV29-1 TGCAGCGTCACCAGGGCATACGAGCAGTACTTC CSVTRAYEQYF
. TRBD2 TRBJ2-7 TRBV9 TGTGCCAGCAGCGTGCTTCCCCCAGGACTAGAGCCCTTTTACGAGCAGTACTTC CASSVLPPGLEPFYEQYF
. TRBD1 TRBJ2-5 TRBV14 TGTGCCAGCAGCGGGTATTCAGGGGGCGCGGAGACCCAGTACTTC CASSGYSGGAETQYF
. . TRBJ1-2 TRBV5-5 TGTGCCAGCAGCTTGTCGGGGGACTATGGCTACACCTTC CASSLSGDYGYTF
. TRBD2 TRBJ2-6 TRBV4-2 TGTGCCAGCAGCCGAGGGACTAGCGGTTCCTCTGGGGCCAACGTCCTGACTTTC CASSRGTSGSSGANVLTF
. . TRBJ1-1 TRBV5-1 TGCGCCAGCAGCTTGTCGGGATATACTGAAGCTTTCTTT CASSLSGYTEAFF
. . TRBJ1-1 TRBV5-1 TGCGCCAGCAGCTTACAGGGGAACACTGAAGCTTTCTTT CASSLQGNTEAFF
few . TRBJ2-7 TRBV10-1 TGCGCCAGCAGTGAGTCCCAGGCCTACGAGCAGTACTTC CASSESQAYEQYF
. TRBD1 TRBJ1-1 TRBV5-1 TGCGCCAGCAGCTTGGGATTGGGGGCAGGGGGGATAACTGAAGCTTTCTTT CASSLGLGAGGITEAFF
few . TRBJ1-1 TRBV25-1 TGTGCCAGCAGTAAAAACCTAGAAGCTTTCTTT CASSKNLEAFF
. . TRBJ1-1 TRBV19 TGTGCCAGTAGTATCGGGGCCTACAAAAAATTTGCGGGGACTGAAGCTTTCTTT CASSIGAYKKFAGTEAFF
. . TRBJ2-3 TRBV15 TGTGCCACCAGCCCCTTTGCGGGCACAGATACGCAGTATTTT CATSPFAGTDTQYF
. . TRBJ2-2 TRBV10-3 TGTGCCTCAGGAGGGCTGAACACCGGGGAGCTGTTTTTT CASGGLNTGELFF
. TRBD2 TRBJ2-1 TRBV7-3 TGTGCCAGCAGCCTCGCGGGAGACAACAATGAGCAGTTCTTC CASSLAGDNNEQFF
. TRBD1 TRBJ2-7 TRBV6-1 TGTGCCAGCTCTCAAGGTAGACAGGGGGAGTACGAGCAGTACTTC CASSQGRQGEYEQYF
. . TRBJ2-1 TRBV7-3 TGTGCCAGCAGCCTTAGCGGCCTGAGCTCCTACAATGAGCAGTTCTTC CASSLSGLSSYNEQFF
once TRBD1 TRBJ1-2 TRBV4-3 TGCGCCAGCAGCCAAGACCAGACAGGGAGCTATGGCTACACCTTC CASSQDQTGSYGYTF
. . TRBJ2-2 TRBV27 TGTGCCAGCAGTGAGGCGCTGGTCACCGGGGAGCTGTTTTTT CASSEALVTGELFF
. . TRBJ1-1 TRBV5-6 TGTGCCAGCAGCACACTAGGTCAGAGGTATGAAGCTTTCTTT CASSTLGQRYEAFF
few . TRBJ1-5 TRBV19 TGTGCCAGTAGTAGGGGGGAGGCCCAGCATTTT CASSRGEAQHF
. TRBD1 TRBJ2-1 TRBV11-3 TGTGCCAGCAGCCCACAACCGGGACAGGGGTATGAGCAGTTCTTC CASSPQPGQGYEQFF
. . TRBJ1-3 TRBV5-6 TGTGCCAGCAGCTTGGCTTCGCAGGGTTCTGGAAACACCATATATTTT CASSLASQGSGNTIYF
once . TRBJ2-1 TRBV9 TGTGCCAGCAGCGTAGAGGTAGCGCCCTACAATGAGCAGTTCTTC CASSVEVAPYNEQFF
. . TRBJ2-1 TRBV4-2 TGTGCCAGCAGCCAAGATTTCCTTACCTACAATGAGCAGTTCTTC CASSQDFLTYNEQFF
. . TRBJ2-7 TRBV7-8 TGTGCCAGCAGCTTAGGGACGGGGTCCTACGAGCAGTACTTC CASSLGTGSYEQYF
. . TRBJ2-1 TRBV4-2 TGTGCCAGCAGCGAATATCCGGCGACTAGCAATGAGCAGTTCTTC CASSEYPATSNEQFF
once . TRBJ1-3 TRBV5-8 TGTGCCAGCAGCCTTGCAGGGGAAGGGACTGGAAACACCATATATTTT CASSLAGEGTGNTIYF
. . TRBJ2-1 TRBV6-4 TGTGCCAGCAGTGACAGGGGGATCCTAAATGAGCAGTTCTTC CASSDRGILNEQFF